The following is a TCR beta chain sequence with its context. The data were obtained in a study of T cell changes during pregnancy in multiple sclerosis. Per the germline V gene, CDR1 is MDHEN and CDR2 is SYDVKM. The CDR3 length is 15 residues. With 6 bases clipped from V and 2 bases from J, the junction kept 9 bases outside the gene matches. Generated by immunoSEQ multiplex PCR, the TCRdb table keeps only in-frame clones and is missing some. This table holds some 94,000 clones, approximately 90% found once. The rearrangement links TRBV28 to TRBJ1-2; 7 bases agree with TRBD1. This clonotype was obtained from a female donor in good health, enrolled as a control in a pregnancy study. The sequences come from peripheral blood, collected in the first trimester of pregnancy. DNA for the CDR3: TGTGCCAGCAGCATCCAACGCAGGGGGAACTATGGCTACACCTTC. Protein product: CASSIQRRGNYGYTF.